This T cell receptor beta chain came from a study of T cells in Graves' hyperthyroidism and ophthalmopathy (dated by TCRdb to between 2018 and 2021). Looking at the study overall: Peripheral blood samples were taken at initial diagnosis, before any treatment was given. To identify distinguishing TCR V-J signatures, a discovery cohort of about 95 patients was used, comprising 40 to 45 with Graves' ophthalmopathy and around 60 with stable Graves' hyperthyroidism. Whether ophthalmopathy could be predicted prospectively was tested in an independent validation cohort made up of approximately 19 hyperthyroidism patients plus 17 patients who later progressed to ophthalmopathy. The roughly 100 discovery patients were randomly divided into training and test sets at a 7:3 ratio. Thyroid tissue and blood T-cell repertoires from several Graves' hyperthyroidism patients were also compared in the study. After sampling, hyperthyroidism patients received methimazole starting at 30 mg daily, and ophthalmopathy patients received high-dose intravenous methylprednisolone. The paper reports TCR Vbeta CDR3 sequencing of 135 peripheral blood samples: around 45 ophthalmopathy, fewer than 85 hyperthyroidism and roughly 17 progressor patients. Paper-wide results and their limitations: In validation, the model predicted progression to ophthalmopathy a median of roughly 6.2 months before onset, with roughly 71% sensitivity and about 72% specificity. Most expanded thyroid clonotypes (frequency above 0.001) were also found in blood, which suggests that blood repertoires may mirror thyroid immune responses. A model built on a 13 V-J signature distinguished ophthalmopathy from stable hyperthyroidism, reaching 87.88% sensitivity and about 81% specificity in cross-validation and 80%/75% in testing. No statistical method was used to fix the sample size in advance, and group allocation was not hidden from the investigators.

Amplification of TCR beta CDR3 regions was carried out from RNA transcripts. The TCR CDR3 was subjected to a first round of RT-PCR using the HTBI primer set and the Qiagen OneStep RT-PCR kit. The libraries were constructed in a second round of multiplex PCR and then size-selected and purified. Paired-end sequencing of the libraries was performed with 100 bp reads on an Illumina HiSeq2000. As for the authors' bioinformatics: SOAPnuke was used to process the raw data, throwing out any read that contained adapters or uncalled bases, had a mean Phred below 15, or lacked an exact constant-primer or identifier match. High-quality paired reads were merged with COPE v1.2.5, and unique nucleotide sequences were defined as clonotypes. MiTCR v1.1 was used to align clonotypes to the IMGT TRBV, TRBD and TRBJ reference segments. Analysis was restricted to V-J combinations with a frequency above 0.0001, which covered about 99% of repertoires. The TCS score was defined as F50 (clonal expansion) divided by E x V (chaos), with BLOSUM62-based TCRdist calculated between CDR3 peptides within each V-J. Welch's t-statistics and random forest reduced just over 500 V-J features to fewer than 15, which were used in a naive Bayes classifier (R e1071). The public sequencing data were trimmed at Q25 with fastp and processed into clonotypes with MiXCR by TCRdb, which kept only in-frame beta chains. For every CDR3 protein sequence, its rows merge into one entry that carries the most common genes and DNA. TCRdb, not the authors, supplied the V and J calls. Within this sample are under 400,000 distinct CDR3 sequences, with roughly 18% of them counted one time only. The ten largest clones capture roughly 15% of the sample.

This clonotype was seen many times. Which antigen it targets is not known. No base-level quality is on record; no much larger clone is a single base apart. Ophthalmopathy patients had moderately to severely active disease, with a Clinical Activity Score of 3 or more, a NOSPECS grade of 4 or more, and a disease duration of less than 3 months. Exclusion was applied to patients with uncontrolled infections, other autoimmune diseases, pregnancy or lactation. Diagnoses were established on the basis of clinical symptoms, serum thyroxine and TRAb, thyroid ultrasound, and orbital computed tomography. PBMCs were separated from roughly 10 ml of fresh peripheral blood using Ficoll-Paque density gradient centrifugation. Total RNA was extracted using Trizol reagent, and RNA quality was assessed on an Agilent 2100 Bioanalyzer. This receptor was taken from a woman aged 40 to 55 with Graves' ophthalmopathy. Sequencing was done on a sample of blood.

The CDR3 reads CASSLVAPYAGGPGANVLTF. DNA sequence: TGTGCCAGCAGCTTAGTAGCCCCTTATGCGGGAGGGCCTGGGGCCAACGTCCTGACTTTC. The V and J genes are TRBV11-3 and TRBJ2-6; a stretch of 9 junction bases matches TRBD2. For this chain, trimming is 1 base at the V end and 2 bases at the J end, and the number of junction bases without a gene match is 12. The CDR3, cysteine through phenylalanine, is 20 amino acids long. This entry keeps only the CDR3 DNA: 60 bases, framed from base 1. From a lookup of the germline V gene, CDR1 and CDR2 are SGHNT and YENEEA.